These T cell receptor beta chains were read from a single sample in a study of blood T cell repertoires in COVID-19. Here immunoSEQ multiplex PCR was the method, and the copy in TCRdb shows in-frame clones only, minus some. The sample lists 380,000 or so clones, around 87% occurring once. Sequences were obtained from PBMCs or T cells enriched from blood (not recorded which). These receptors all come from a woman aged 30 to 39 with acute COVID-19. CDR3s include the opening cysteine and the closing phenylalanine or tryptophan.

CDR3	V	J
CASSLEGQGSNEQFF	TRBV5-8	TRBJ2-1
CASSRQGARNTEAFF	TRBV5-5	TRBJ1-1
CASKGEKGYGYTF	TRBV5-6	TRBJ1-2
CASSQGFPGNIQYF	TRBV3-1/TRBV3-2	TRBJ2-4
CAWTKQAGNTIYF	TRBV30	TRBJ1-3
CASSLLGAGGNEQFF	TRBV7-3	TRBJ2-1
CASSVAIGGNEKLFF	TRBV9	TRBJ1-4
CASSQLNRGPYEQYF	TRBV14	TRBJ2-7
CASSATTGGYGYTF	TRBV6-4	TRBJ1-2
CASSLDQGSLYEQYF	TRBV5-1	TRBJ2-7
CASSYSPVNEQFF	TRBV6-5	TRBJ2-1
CAWSTGVSNQPQHF	TRBV30	TRBJ1-5
CASSAKGWGEAYEQYF	TRBV7-2	TRBJ2-7
CATSPQGSGANVLTF	TRBV15	TRBJ2-6
CASSSREGQPQHF	TRBV6-5	TRBJ1-5